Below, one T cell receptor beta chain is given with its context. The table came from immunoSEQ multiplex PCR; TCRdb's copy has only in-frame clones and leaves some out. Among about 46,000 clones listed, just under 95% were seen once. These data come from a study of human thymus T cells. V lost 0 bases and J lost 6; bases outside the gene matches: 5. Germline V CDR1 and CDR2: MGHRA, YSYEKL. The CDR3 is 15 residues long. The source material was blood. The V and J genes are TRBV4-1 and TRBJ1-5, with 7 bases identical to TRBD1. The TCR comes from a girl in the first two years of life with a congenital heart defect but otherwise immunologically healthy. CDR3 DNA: TGCGCCAGCAGCCAAGATGTAGGGGGCGGTCAGCCCCAGCATTTT. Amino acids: CASSQDVGGGQPQHF.